The rows below give T cell receptor beta chains drawn from one sample of a study of blood T cell repertoires in COVID-19. Data came from immunoSEQ multiplex PCR; TCRdb stores just in-frame clones and leaves some out. The sample lists some 370,000 clones, approximately 88% occurring once. The sequenced sample was peripheral blood. The receptors originated from a man aged 40-50 years with acute or convalescent COVID-19. Both conserved end residues are part of each CDR3. A D gene is named only where the DNA matches it firmly. Not all rows give a size; the values are once, few, many and, for expanded clones, a class.

J gene: TRBJ2-7; D gene: TRBD2; clone size: once; V gene: TRBV28; CDR3 DNA: TGTGCCACCCTACCGGGACTAGCGGGAGGATACGAGCAGTACTTC; CDR3 protein: CATLPGLAGGYEQYF
J gene: TRBJ2-2; D gene: NA; clone size: NA; V gene: TRBV6-5; CDR3 DNA: TGTGCCAGCACCATGACTAGGGCGAACACCGGGGAGCTGTTTTTT; CDR3 protein: CASTMTRANTGELFF
J gene: TRBJ2-7; D gene: TRBD2; clone size: NA; V gene: TRBV4-1; CDR3 DNA: TGCGCCAGCAGCCAAGAACTAGCGGGAGGTATGTACGAGCAGTACTTC; CDR3 protein: CASSQELAGGMYEQYF
J gene: TRBJ2-3; D gene: TRBD2; clone size: NA; V gene: TRBV7-3; CDR3 DNA: TGTGCCAGCAGCTTAAGAGTCGGCTCGGGAGGGCCCCGAGATACGCAGTATTTT; CDR3 protein: CASSLRVGSGGPRDTQYF
J gene: TRBJ2-7; D gene: NA; clone size: once; V gene: TRBV28; CDR3 DNA: TGTGCCACCGAGGGGGGGAGCTCCTACGAGCAGTACTTC; CDR3 protein: CATEGGSSYEQYF
J gene: TRBJ2-7; D gene: TRBD1; clone size: NA; V gene: TRBV6-5; CDR3 DNA: TGTGCCAGCAGGGAGACAGGGAACGGCTACGAGCAGTACTTC; CDR3 protein: CASRETGNGYEQYF
J gene: TRBJ1-1; D gene: NA; clone size: NA; V gene: TRBV11-1; CDR3 DNA: TGTGCCAGCAGCCCCACCTCAAGAGAGACTGAAGCTTTCTTT; CDR3 protein: CASSPTSRETEAFF
J gene: TRBJ2-7; D gene: TRBD2; clone size: NA; V gene: TRBV15; CDR3 DNA: TGTGCCACCAGCAGATCCACGGGACTAGCGGGAGCGCGGGAGCAGTACTTC; CDR3 protein: CATSRSTGLAGAREQYF
J gene: TRBJ1-6; D gene: TRBD1; clone size: NA; V gene: TRBV15; CDR3 DNA: TGTGCCACCAGCGATTACCGGGACAGTAATTCACCCCTCCACTTT; CDR3 protein: CATSDYRDSNSPLHF
J gene: TRBJ1-5; D gene: NA; clone size: NA; V gene: TRBV30; CDR3 DNA: TGTGCCTGGAGTGTGGCAGGCGTGGGGCCCCAGCATTTT; CDR3 protein: CAWSVAGVGPQHF
J gene: TRBJ2-3; D gene: TRBD2; clone size: once; V gene: TRBV7-9; CDR3 DNA: TGTGCCAGCAGCTTAGGCGAGGCGGGGGCAGATACGCAGTATTTT; CDR3 protein: CASSLGEAGADTQYF
J gene: TRBJ2-7; D gene: NA; clone size: many; V gene: TRBV29-1; CDR3 DNA: TGCAGCGTTGAAGGTCAGGGTAGGGGCTACGAGCAGTACTTC; CDR3 protein: CSVEGQGRGYEQYF
J gene: TRBJ1-2; D gene: NA; clone size: NA; V gene: TRBV6-6; CDR3 DNA: TGTGCCAGCAGTACGCAGGGGTACTATGGCTACACCTTC; CDR3 protein: CASSTQGYYGYTF
J gene: TRBJ1-1; D gene: NA; clone size: NA; V gene: TRBV6-5; CDR3 DNA: TGTGCCAGCAGTTATGGCCCTGAAGCTTTCTTT; CDR3 protein: CASSYGPEAFF
J gene: TRBJ2-7; D gene: TRBD2; clone size: NA; V gene: TRBV4-1; CDR3 DNA: TGCGCCAGCAGCCAAACAGCGGGGAGCTCCTACGAGCAGTACTTC; CDR3 protein: CASSQTAGSSYEQYF
J gene: TRBJ1-2; D gene: TRBD1; clone size: NA; V gene: TRBV7-9; CDR3 DNA: TGTGCCAGCAGCCGCGACAGGGACGCGACTGGCTACACCTTC; CDR3 protein: CASSRDRDATGYTF
J gene: TRBJ2-2; D gene: NA; clone size: NA; V gene: TRBV3-1/TRBV3-2; CDR3 DNA: TGTGCCAGCAGCCCCACCCACCGGGGTACCGGGGAGCTGTTTTTT; CDR3 protein: CASSPTHRGTGELFF
J gene: TRBJ2-7; D gene: NA; clone size: NA; V gene: TRBV27; CDR3 DNA: TGTGCCAGCAGTTTAGGGGGCAGCTCCTACGAGCAGTACTTC; CDR3 protein: CASSLGGSSYEQYF
J gene: TRBJ1-5; D gene: TRBD1; clone size: NA; V gene: TRBV27; CDR3 DNA: TGTGCCAGCAGCAAGGGACAGTCGTATAGCAATCAGCCCCAGCATTTT; CDR3 protein: CASSKGQSYSNQPQHF
J gene: TRBJ2-3; D gene: TRBD2; clone size: NA; V gene: TRBV5-4; CDR3 DNA: TGTGCCAGCAGCTTGCGCCGGACTAGCGGGAGGACGCAGTATTTT; CDR3 protein: CASSLRRTSGRTQYF
J gene: TRBJ1-5; D gene: NA; clone size: once; V gene: TRBV15; CDR3 DNA: TGTGCCACCAAGTGGGGAGGGTTGGATAGCAATCAGCCCCAGCATTTT; CDR3 protein: CATKWGGLDSNQPQHF
J gene: TRBJ1-5; D gene: NA; clone size: NA; V gene: TRBV9; CDR3 DNA: TGTGCCAGCAGCTCGACAGTCGCTCAGCCCCAGCATTTT; CDR3 protein: CASSSTVAQPQHF
J gene: TRBJ1-3; D gene: TRBD1; clone size: NA; V gene: TRBV28; CDR3 DNA: TGTGCCAGCAGTCCCCGGACAGGCTCTGGAAACACCATATATTTT; CDR3 protein: CASSPRTGSGNTIYF
J gene: TRBJ2-1; D gene: TRBD2; clone size: NA; V gene: TRBV7-3; CDR3 DNA: TGTGCCAGCAGCTTAACGGCCCGGGGGGGCAGGAATGAGCAGTTCTTC; CDR3 protein: CASSLTARGGRNEQFF
J gene: TRBJ1-1; D gene: TRBD1; clone size: once; V gene: TRBV18; CDR3 DNA: TGTGCCAGCTCGCCCCGGGACAGGGCTGCTTTCTTT; CDR3 protein: CASSPRDRAAFF
J gene: TRBJ1-1; D gene: NA; clone size: NA; V gene: TRBV6-5; CDR3 DNA: TGTGCCAGCACCAAGCCGGGACACTTCACTGAAGCTTTCTTT; CDR3 protein: CASTKPGHFTEAFF
J gene: TRBJ2-1; D gene: TRBD2; clone size: NA; V gene: TRBV28; CDR3 DNA: TGTGCCAGCAGTTTTTCCGGGAGGGCGGGGAATGAGCAGTTCTTC; CDR3 protein: CASSFSGRAGNEQFF
J gene: TRBJ1-3; D gene: NA; clone size: NA; V gene: TRBV28; CDR3 DNA: TGTGCCAGCGGAATGACAGACTCTGGAAACACCATATATTTT; CDR3 protein: CASGMTDSGNTIYF
J gene: TRBJ2-3; D gene: TRBD2; clone size: NA; V gene: TRBV24-1; CDR3 DNA: TGTGCCACCAGTGACCAAGGCGGGGGGGCCGACGACACAGATACGCAGTATTTT; CDR3 protein: CATSDQGGGADDTDTQYF
J gene: TRBJ1-2; D gene: NA; clone size: NA; V gene: TRBV6-5; CDR3 DNA: TGTGCCAGCAGGGTCGCACAGGGTCCTAACTATGGCTACACCTTC; CDR3 protein: CASRVAQGPNYGYTF
J gene: TRBJ2-1; D gene: TRBD2; clone size: NA; V gene: TRBV12-3/TRBV12-4; CDR3 DNA: TGTGCCAGCAGTTTGTCCCTAGCGGGAGGGCCGTTCTTC; CDR3 protein: CASSLSLAGGPFF
J gene: TRBJ2-7; D gene: NA; clone size: NA; V gene: TRBV2; CDR3 DNA: TGTGCCAGCAGTGAAGTGCCTAGCACCTCCTACGAGCAGTACTTC; CDR3 protein: CASSEVPSTSYEQYF
J gene: TRBJ2-3; D gene: NA; clone size: NA; V gene: TRBV11-1; CDR3 DNA: TGTGCCAGCAGCCCGGACTATTCCACAGATACGCAGTATTTT; CDR3 protein: CASSPDYSTDTQYF
J gene: TRBJ2-2; D gene: NA; clone size: NA; V gene: TRBV7-9; CDR3 DNA: TGTGCCAGCAGCCCACTCCCCCGGAACACCGGGGAGCTGTTTTTT; CDR3 protein: CASSPLPRNTGELFF
J gene: TRBJ1-5; D gene: NA; clone size: NA; V gene: TRBV6-1; CDR3 DNA: TGTGCCAGCAGTGAAGTCTGGGTAGGAGGCAATCAGCCCCAGCATTTT; CDR3 protein: CASSEVWVGGNQPQHF
J gene: TRBJ2-1; D gene: NA; clone size: NA; V gene: TRBV29-1; CDR3 DNA: TGCAGCGTTGAAACCCCAGGGTACAATGAGCAGTTCTTC; CDR3 protein: CSVETPGYNEQFF
J gene: TRBJ1-4; D gene: TRBD1; clone size: once; V gene: TRBV7-6; CDR3 DNA: TGTGCCAGCAGCTTAGAAGCACAGGGGCGTGAAAAACTGTTTTTT; CDR3 protein: CASSLEAQGREKLFF
J gene: TRBJ1-2; D gene: TRBD1; clone size: NA; V gene: TRBV4-1; CDR3 DNA: TGCGCCAGCAGGCGGGACAGGGGTAACTATGGCTACACCTTC; CDR3 protein: CASRRDRGNYGYTF
J gene: TRBJ1-2; D gene: TRBD1; clone size: NA; V gene: TRBV6-5; CDR3 DNA: TGTGCCAGCAGCGGACAGGGCTCCTATGGCTACACCTTC; CDR3 protein: CASSGQGSYGYTF
J gene: TRBJ2-7; D gene: TRBD1; clone size: NA; V gene: TRBV29-1; CDR3 DNA: TGCAGCGTTGCCGTTCAATCCCGGGGCCCGGGTAGAGGGGGCCCCTTCGAGCAGTACTTC; CDR3 protein: CSVAVQSRGPGRGGPFEQYF
J gene: TRBJ2-2; D gene: TRBD2; clone size: NA; V gene: TRBV19; CDR3 DNA: TGTGCCACCCCCCGCCATCGACTAGCGGGAGGGAAAAACACCGGGGAGCTGTTTTTT; CDR3 protein: CATPRHRLAGGKNTGELFF
J gene: TRBJ2-1; D gene: NA; clone size: NA; V gene: TRBV7-3; CDR3 DNA: TGTGCCAGCAGCTTTGCGCCTCGGAATGAGCAGTTCTTC; CDR3 protein: CASSFAPRNEQFF
J gene: TRBJ2-3; D gene: TRBD2; clone size: once; V gene: TRBV5-4; CDR3 DNA: TGTGCCAGCAGCTTGGAACTAGCGGGGGGGGGCACAGATACGCAGTATTTT; CDR3 protein: CASSLELAGGGTDTQYF
J gene: TRBJ2-7; D gene: NA; clone size: NA; V gene: TRBV1; CDR3 DNA: TGCACCAGCAGCCAAGATCGAGTGACTAGCGGGACTTACGAGCAGTACTTC; CDR3 protein: CTSSQDRVTSGTYEQYF
J gene: TRBJ2-5; D gene: TRBD2; clone size: NA; V gene: TRBV24-1; CDR3 DNA: TGTGCCACCAGTGCTAGCGGGGGGCCCCAGGAGACCCAGTACTTC; CDR3 protein: CATSASGGPQETQYF
J gene: TRBJ1-1; D gene: NA; clone size: NA; V gene: TRBV19; CDR3 DNA: TGTGCCAGTTCCGGGACACTAAACACTGAAGCTTTCTTT; CDR3 protein: CASSGTLNTEAFF